What follows are 32 T cell receptor beta chains derived from one specimen sequenced in a study of neurological immune-mediated disorders (dated by TCRdb to between 2019 and 2020). Library preparation used 5' RACE. TCRdb lists the instrument as Illumina HiSeq 2500. TCRdb handled the public reads itself, with Q25 trimming in fastp and clone calling in MiXCR, and kept productive beta chains. Rows are unified per CDR3 protein, each entry keeping the most common DNA and genes. In this sample the table shows fewer than 85,000 distinct CDR3 sequences, 4.5% to 5.5% of which occur a single time. 2% to 2.5% of the sample belongs to the ten largest clones. Sequenced: PBMCs. The receptors originated from a woman in her 70s with multiple sclerosis.

This clonotype has a count of ten or more. The chain joins TRBV14 to TRBJ1-1; a possible D gene is TRBD1 (6 bases). The V gene's germline CDR1 is SGHDN and CDR2 FVKESK. V lost 5 bases and J lost 4, with 17 bases in between. This CDR3 has 15 amino acids. This CDR3 is CASSAIQGLGTEAFF. CDR3 sequence (DNA): TGTGCCAGCAGCGCTATACAGGGATTGGGCACTGAAGCTTTCTTT.

This clonotype was seen more than once but under ten times. This chain links TRBV4-3 with TRBJ2-7; D not resolved. This CDR3 spans 15 amino acids. CDR1 and CDR2 from the germline V gene are LGHNA and YSLEER. V lost 1 base and J 2 bases, leaving 12 bases between the germline ends. The CDR3 region has the DNA TGCGCCAGCAGCCAAGGCGAGGCGGAGACCTACGAGCAGTACTTC. Amino acid sequence: CASSQGEAETYEQYF.

In its sample, this clonotype was seen many times. This chain connects TRBV9 to TRBJ1-1; D possibly corresponds to TRBD1 (6 bases). The CDR3 covers 18 residues. V gave up 2 bases and J gave up 4 bases, with 24 bases separating them. Germline-derived CDR1 and CDR2 are SGDLS and YYNGEE. The CDR3 DNA sequence: TGTGCCAGCAGCGTGGACCCGGGGACACAGGGCGGGGGCACTGAAGCTTTCTTT. Encoded protein: CASSVDPGTQGGGTEAFF.

Ten or more counts support this clonotype. The V gene is TRBV5-1, the J gene TRBJ2-3; 11 bases map to TRBD2. Looked up from germline, CDR1 is SGHRS and CDR2 is YFSETQ. This CDR3 is 15 amino acids long. The ends lost 5 bases at V and 4 bases at J; junction bases unmatched: 6. CDR3 amino acids: CASSLGLAASDTQYF. Written as DNA, the CDR3 is TGCGCCAGCAGTCTGGGACTAGCGGCCTCAGATACGCAGTATTTT.

The sample holds many counts of this clonotype. The V call is TRBV27, the J call TRBJ2-7; TRBD2 agrees at 9 bases. The CDR3 extends over 16 amino acids. With V trimmed by 5 bases and J by 0 bases, 8 bases remained unmatched. Germline V CDR1 and CDR2: MNHEY, SMNVEV (reference sequence). CDR3 protein: CASSPLGLASSYEQYF. CDR3 DNA sequence: TGTGCCAGCAGTCCCCTGGGACTAGCCTCCTCCTACGAGCAGTACTTC.

This clonotype was recorded many times. The V call is TRBV7-3, the J call TRBJ2-1; TRBD1 is a possible D gene (7 bases). CDR1 and CDR2 from the germline V gene are SGHTA and FQGTGA. The CDR3 is 15 amino acids. V was cut by 5 bases and J by 6 bases, with 17 bases left in between. As DNA, the CDR3 is TGTGCCAGCAGCCTACGCGCGCAGGGGGGCAATGAGCAGTTCTTC. This sequence encodes CASSLRAQGGNEQFF.

This clonotype has a count of ten or more. The chain couples TRBV29-1 to TRBJ2-1; TRBD2 aligns across 8 bases. Per germline, CDR1 SQVTM and CDR2 ANQGSEA. V lost 2 bases and J lost 9; bases outside the gene matches: 6. This CDR3 contains 13 residues. CDR3 residues: CSVENSGTLEQFF. The CDR3 nucleotides are TGCAGCGTTGAAAATAGCGGGACGCTTGAGCAGTTCTTC.

This clonotype showed up many times. The rearrangement uses TRBV4-1 and TRBJ1-2; D is uncertain. The CDR3 has 15 residues. Germline V gives CDR1 MGHRA, CDR2 YSYEKL. Trimming took 1 base from V and 4 from J, leaving 13 bases between them. The CDR3 region has the DNA TGCGCCAGCAGCCAAGTGTACGGGTTTGGCTATGGCTACACCTTC. Translation: CASSQVYGFGYGYTF.

This clonotype was recorded at least ten times. The rearrangement joins TRBV12-3 or TRBV12-4 to TRBJ2-7, with D perhaps TRBD2 (5 bases). V lost 2 bases, J lost 5 bases, and 16 bases lay in between. CDR3 length: 15 amino acids. CDR3 amino acids: CASSLLGGYKDEQYF. The CDR3 coding sequence is TGTGCCAGCAGTTTACTGGGCGGGTATAAGGACGAGCAGTACTTC.

The chain combines TRBV15 with TRBJ1-2, with D possibly matching TRBD1 (6 bases). This CDR3 is 15 amino acids long. Germline assignment: CDR1 LNHNV and CDR2 YYDKDF (reference sequence). V was pared by 2 bases and J by 3 bases, with 13 bases between. Here the CDR3 DNA reads TGTGCCACCAGCAGACCCAACAGGGTGGACTATGGCTACACCTTC. This sequence encodes CATSRPNRVDYGYTF.

This clonotype was counted at least ten times. The rearrangement links TRBV5-1 to TRBJ2-5, with 10 bases identical to TRBD2. Germline CDR1 and CDR2: SGHRS and YFSETQ. The trim removed 2 bases at V and 6 bases at J, leaving 4 bases unmatched. The CDR3 has 14 residues. The CDR3 is CASSLAGGPQTQYF. DNA for the CDR3: TGCGCCAGCAGCTTAGCGGGAGGGCCCCAGACCCAGTACTTC.

This clonotype has a count of ten or more. This chain's CDR3 is CASSRAGTETQYF. CDR3 bases: TGTGCCAGCAGCCGTGCAGGAACGGAGACCCAGTACTTC. The chain couples TRBV7-9 to TRBJ2-5, with no clear D. In germline, CDR1 is SEHNR, CDR2 FQNEAQ (reference sequence). V was cut by 5 bases and J by 5 bases, with 12 bases left in between. There are 13 residues in the CDR3.

This clonotype was counted many times. The chain couples TRBV20-1 to TRBJ2-2, with 8 bases that match TRBD1. Per the germline V gene, CDR1 is DFQATT and CDR2 is SNEGSKA (reference sequence). Trimming took 4 bases from V and 7 from J; bases not matched to a gene: 8. This CDR3 region has 14 residues. The CDR3 protein is CSANSQGAGGELFF. The CDR3 DNA reads TGCAGTGCTAACTCGCAGGGGGCTGGCGGGGAGCTGTTTTTT.

This clonotype was recorded a few times. The chain recombines TRBV20-1 with TRBJ1-1, with 7 bases aligning to TRBD1. CDR3 length: 14 residues. Germline loops: CDR1 DFQATT, CDR2 SNEGSKA (reference sequence). The J segment lost 6 bases and the V segment lost 5 bases, leaving 12 bases of the junction unmatched. CDR3 region: CSAPNEGARAEAFF. Here the CDR3 DNA reads TGCAGTGCTCCCAATGAGGGGGCGCGGGCTGAAGCTTTCTTT.

This clonotype was counted ten times or more. The chain uses TRBV5-1 and TRBJ2-3; D uncertain. Germline CDR1 SGHRS, CDR2 YFSETQ. The V end lost 1 base, the J end lost 4 bases, and 10 bases lay between the germline ends. This CDR3 has 14 amino acids. The CDR3 DNA follows: TGCGCCAGCAGCTTGCTCCCGAGTTCAGATACGCAGTATTTT. It yields the protein CASSLLPSSDTQYF.

In this sample, this clonotype turned up many times. The chain employs TRBV7-9 and TRBJ1-4; maybe TRBD1 (6 bases). CDR1 is SEHNR and CDR2 is FQNEAQ in the germline V gene (reference sequence). V lost 5 bases to trimming and J lost 0 bases, with 13 bases between them. The CDR3 totals 16 residues. The CDR3 region is CASSIGTPSTNEKLFF. CDR3 in DNA: TGTGCCAGCAGCATTGGGACACCCTCAACTAATGAAAAACTGTTTTTT. The entire variable domain, with the rest obtained from reference TRBV7-9 and TRBJ1-4, is as follows: DTGVSQNPRHKITKRGQNVTFRCDPISEHNRLYWYRQTLGQGPEFLTYFQNEAQLEKSRLLSDRFSAERPKGSFSTLEIQRTEQGDSAMYLCASSIGTPSTNEKLFFGSGTQLSVL.

This clonotype was seen ten or more times. CDR3 residues: CASSLSAPGGRAGDTQYF. CDR3 sequence (DNA): TGTGCCAGCAGCTTATCGGCCCCTGGCGGGAGGGCGGGGGATACGCAGTATTTT. The genes are TRBV7-2 and TRBJ2-3; TRBD2 matches 9 bases. The ends lost 2 bases at V and 6 bases at J; junction bases unmatched: 15. CDR1 is SGHTA, CDR2 FQGNSA, per germline. The CDR3 has 18 amino acids.

This clonotype was seen repeatedly, ten times or more. The rearrangement links TRBV12-3 or TRBV12-4 to TRBJ1-2; 7 bases fit TRBD1. This CDR3 is built from 15 residues. V shed 7 bases and J 0 bases; nucleotides not matched to a gene: 8. The CDR3 region has the DNA TGTGCCAGCAAACAACAGGGGAGGACTAACTATGGCTACACCTTC. The encoded protein is CASKQQGRTNYGYTF.

This clonotype was seen at least ten times. J is TRBJ1-1 and V is TRBV7-9; D is ambiguous. Germline-derived CDR1 and CDR2 are SEHNR and FQNEAQ (reference sequence). Trimming removed 4 bases from V and 4 bases from J, with 10 bases in between. The CDR3 runs 13 residues. The CDR3 bases are TGTGCCAGCAGCTGGACTGAGGTCACTGAAGCTTTCTTT. Protein: CASSWTEVTEAFF.

Many counts were recorded for this clonotype. The chain combines TRBV27 with TRBJ2-7; D perhaps matches TRBD1 (5 bases). The V gene lost 8 bases and the J gene lost 3 bases, with 11 bases spanning the gap. Germline V gene lookup returns CDR1 MNHEY and CDR2 SMNVEV (reference sequence). The CDR3 has 12 amino acids. Here the CDR3 DNA reads TGTGCCAGCGGCCCAGACAGCTACGAGCAGTACTTC. As protein: CASGPDSYEQYF.

This clonotype has a count of ten or more. This CDR3 is CASSTGTGTGELFF. CDR3 DNA: TGTGCCAGCAGCACCGGGACAGGCACCGGGGAGCTGTTTTTT. This chain links TRBV7-9 with TRBJ2-2; TRBD1 matches 8 bases. Germline V gives CDR1 SEHNR, CDR2 FQNEAQ (reference sequence). V trimming: 5 bases; J trimming: 4 bases; junction bases outside the gene matches: 3. CDR3 length: 14 residues.

The genes are TRBV12-3 or TRBV12-4 and TRBJ2-1; TRBD2 matches at 9 bases. The CDR3 loop spans 13 amino acids. V lost 5 bases, J lost 9 bases, and 5 bases stayed unmatched. As DNA, the CDR3 is TGTGCCAGCAGTGGACTAGCGCTTGGTGAGCAGTTCTTC. It translates to CASSGLALGEQFF.

This clonotype was observed a few times. The chain recombines TRBV5-1 with TRBJ2-7, with a weak D call TRBD1 (5 bases). The length of the CDR3 is 14 residues. The V gene's germline CDR1 is SGHRS and CDR2 YFSETQ. V lost 1 base and J lost 4, with 12 bases in between. In DNA form, the CDR3 reads TGCGCCAGCAGCTTGCGGGCAGGGCCATACGAGCAGTACTTC. It specifies CASSLRAGPYEQYF.

The V call is TRBV25-1, the J call TRBJ2-7; D remains unclear. Deletions cut 2 bases from V and 3 bases from J, with 2 bases between. CDR3 length: 11 amino acids. Germline loops: CDR1 MGHDK, CDR2 SYGVNS. DNA for the CDR3: TGTGCCAGCAGTGAACACTACGAGCAGTACTTC. Its protein is CASSEHYEQYF.

This clonotype has a count of ten or more. The V call is TRBV5-1, the J call TRBJ2-7, with 13 bases fitting TRBD2. The germline CDR1 and CDR2 sequences are SGHRS and YFSETQ. The CDR3 consists of 15 residues. V gave up 0 bases and J gave up 6 bases; unmatched junction bases: 3. The CDR3 sequence is CASSLGTSGSREQYF. The CDR3 nucleotides read TGCGCCAGCAGCTTGGGGACTAGCGGGAGTCGCGAGCAGTACTTC.

This clonotype was recorded at least ten times. The V and J genes are TRBV4-3 and TRBJ2-2; 7 positions agree with TRBD1. There are 17 residues in the CDR3. The V and J ends lost 4 bases and 0 bases, in that order; junction bases with no gene match: 8. Germline CDR1 LGHNA, CDR2 YSLEER. The DNA of the CDR3 is TGCGCCAGCAGCCCAAGCACGACAGGGACGAACACCGGGGAGCTGTTTTTT. Its translation: CASSPSTTGTNTGELFF.

This clonotype was seen repeatedly, ten times or more. As DNA, the CDR3 is TGTGCCAGCAGTTCAGCGAACACTGAAGCTTTCTTT. Amino acid sequence: CASSSANTEAFF. V and J are TRBV3-1 and TRBJ1-1; D gene ambiguous. Deletions cut 6 bases from V and 1 base from J, with 6 bases between. This CDR3 comprises 12 residues. Germline CDR1 reads LGHDT; CDR2 reads YNNKEL (reference sequence).

This clonotype was counted at least ten times. The chain uses TRBV3-1 and TRBJ2-1; D ambiguous. Between the trimmed V and J ends, which lost 1 base and 4 bases, there was a span of 8 bases. There are 14 residues in the CDR3. Germline assignment: CDR1 LGHDT and CDR2 YNNKEL (reference sequence). This CDR3 reads CASSQGGSYNEQFF. CDR3 DNA: TGTGCCAGCAGCCAAGGTGGATCATACAATGAGCAGTTCTTC.

The J gene is TRBJ2-3, the V gene TRBV12-3 or TRBV12-4; D might be TRBD1 (6 bases). Trimming removed 9 bases at V and 4 bases at J, with 17 bases between. CDR3 size: 14 residues. As DNA, the CDR3 is TGTGCCAGTTTGGGGGCTGGTCCGTCAGATACGCAGTATTTT. Translating gives CASLGAGPSDTQYF.

The sample holds many counts of this clonotype. The V call is TRBV5-1, the J call TRBJ1-1, with D uncertain. The CDR3 extends over 13 amino acids. Germline CDR1 and CDR2: SGHRS and YFSETQ. With 2 bases removed from V and 4 bases from J, the gap between germline ends came to 9 bases. DNA of the CDR3: TGCGCCAGCAGCTTTGAAGGTTTCACTGAAGCTTTCTTT. Translation gives CASSFEGFTEAFF.

As regards this clonotype: This could be a read error, since a much larger clone is one nucleotide away. The genes are TRBV3-1 and TRBJ2-1; D unresolved. Germline CDR1 LGHDT, CDR2 YNNKEL (reference sequence). The CDR3 is 12 amino acids. In DNA, the CDR3 is TGTGCCAGCAGCCAAGGCGTCAATGCGCAGTTCTTC. The encoded protein is CASSQGVNAQFF.

In its sample, this clonotype was seen many times. The chain combines TRBV6-2 or TRBV6-3 with TRBJ2-2, with D perhaps TRBD1 (5 bases). Deletions cut 2 bases from V and 8 bases from J, with 12 bases between. The CDR3 sequence is 14 residues long. From germline, CDR1 is MNHEY and CDR2 SVGEGT. CDR3 DNA sequence: TGTGCCAGCAGTTACCTTGGACACCGGGGGGAGCTGTTTTTT. This codes for CASSYLGHRGELFF.